The T cell receptor beta chain described here comes from a study of memory CD4+ T cells and cytomegalovirus serostatus. The sort gate was single viable CD3+CD4+CD8-CD45RO+ cells for memory CD4+ T cells. TCRdb keeps only in-frame clones here, not all; method: immunoSEQ multiplex PCR. The sample contains about 58,000 clones, more than 70% of which appear only once. V lost 3 bases, J lost 4 bases, and 20 bases lay in between. From germline, CDR1 is SGHRS and CDR2 YFSETQ. The CDR3 loop spans 16 amino acids. This clonotype originated in an adult in good health and CMV-seronegative. Some clones in this sample may be carry-over from other donors' samples. The sample comprised memory CD4+ T cells from blood. The V gene is TRBV5-1, the J gene TRBJ2-7, with D perhaps matching TRBD2 (6 bases). The CDR3 bases are TGCGCCAGCAGCTCCCCCCCGGGGAGGAACCTTTACGAGCAGTACTTC. It specifies CASSSPPGRNLYEQYF.